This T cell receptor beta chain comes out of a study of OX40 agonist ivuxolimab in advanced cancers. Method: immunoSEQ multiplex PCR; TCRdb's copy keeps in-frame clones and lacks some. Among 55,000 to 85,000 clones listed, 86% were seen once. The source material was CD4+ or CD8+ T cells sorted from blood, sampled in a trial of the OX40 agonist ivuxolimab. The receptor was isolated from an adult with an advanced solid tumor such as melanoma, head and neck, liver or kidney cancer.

This chain's CDR3 is CSVAARRAGGEQYF. The CDR3 DNA follows: TGCAGCGTTGCCGCGCGCAGGGCTGGAGGCGAGCAGTACTTC. The chain couples TRBV29-1 to TRBJ2-7; D tentatively reads TRBD1 or TRBD2 (5 bases each). Per germline, CDR1 SQVTM and CDR2 ANQGSEA. Trimming pared 4 bases from V and 6 bases from J, leaving 19 bases between. The length of the CDR3 is 14 residues.